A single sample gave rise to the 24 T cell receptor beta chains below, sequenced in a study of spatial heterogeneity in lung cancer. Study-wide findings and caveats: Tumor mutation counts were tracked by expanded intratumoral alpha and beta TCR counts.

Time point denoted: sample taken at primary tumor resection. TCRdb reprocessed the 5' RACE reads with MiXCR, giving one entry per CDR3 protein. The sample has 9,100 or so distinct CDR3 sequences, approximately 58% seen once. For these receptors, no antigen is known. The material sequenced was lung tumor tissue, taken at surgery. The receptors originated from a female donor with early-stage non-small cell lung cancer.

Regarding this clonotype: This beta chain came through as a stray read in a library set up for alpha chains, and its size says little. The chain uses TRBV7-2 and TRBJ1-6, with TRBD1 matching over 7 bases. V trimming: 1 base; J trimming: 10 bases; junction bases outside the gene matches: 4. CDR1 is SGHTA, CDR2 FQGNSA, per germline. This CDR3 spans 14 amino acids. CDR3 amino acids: CASSLDRGSSPLHF. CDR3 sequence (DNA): TGTGCCAGCAGCTTAGACAGGGGATCCTCACCCCTCCACTTT.

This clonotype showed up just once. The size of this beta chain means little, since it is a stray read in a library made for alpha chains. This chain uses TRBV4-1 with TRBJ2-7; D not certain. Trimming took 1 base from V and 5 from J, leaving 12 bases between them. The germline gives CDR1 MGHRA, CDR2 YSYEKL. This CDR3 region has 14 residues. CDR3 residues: CASSQGGLVHEQYF. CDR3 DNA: TGCGCCAGCAGCCAAGGAGGTCTAGTCCACGAGCAGTACTTC.

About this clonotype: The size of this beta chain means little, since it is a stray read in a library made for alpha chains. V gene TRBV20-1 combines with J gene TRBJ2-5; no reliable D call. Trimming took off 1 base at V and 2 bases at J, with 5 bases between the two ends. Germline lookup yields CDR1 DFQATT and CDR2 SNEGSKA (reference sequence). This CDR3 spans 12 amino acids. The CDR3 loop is CSARGTQETQYF. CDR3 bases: TGCAGTGCTAGAGGCACACAAGAGACCCAGTACTTC.

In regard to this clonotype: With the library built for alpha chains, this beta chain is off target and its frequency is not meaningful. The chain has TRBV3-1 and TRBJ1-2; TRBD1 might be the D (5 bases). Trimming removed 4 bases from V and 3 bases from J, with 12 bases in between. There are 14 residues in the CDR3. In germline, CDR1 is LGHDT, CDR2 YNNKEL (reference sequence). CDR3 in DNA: TGTGCCAGCAGCCCCGGGACCTTACACTATGGCTACACCTTC. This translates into CASSPGTLHYGYTF.

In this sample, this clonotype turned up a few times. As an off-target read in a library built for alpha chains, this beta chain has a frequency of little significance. The CDR3 DNA is TGTGCCAGCAGCTTAGGTGTCAGAAATGAAAAACTGTTTTTT. Translated, it gives CASSLGVRNEKLFF. The J gene is TRBJ1-4, the V gene TRBV7-8; D is undetermined. The CDR3 length is 14 residues. Germline values: CDR1 SGHVS, CDR2 FQNEAQ. V lost 1 base to trimming and J lost 5 bases, with 8 bases between them.

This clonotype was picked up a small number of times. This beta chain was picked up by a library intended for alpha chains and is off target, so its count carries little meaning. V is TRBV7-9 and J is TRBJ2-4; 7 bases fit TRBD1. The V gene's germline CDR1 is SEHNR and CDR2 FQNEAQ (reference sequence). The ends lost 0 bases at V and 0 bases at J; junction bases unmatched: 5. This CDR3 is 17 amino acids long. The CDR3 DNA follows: TGTGCCAGCAGCTTAGCGGGGGACAGTCTAGCCAAAAACATTCAGTACTTC. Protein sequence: CASSLAGDSLAKNIQYF.

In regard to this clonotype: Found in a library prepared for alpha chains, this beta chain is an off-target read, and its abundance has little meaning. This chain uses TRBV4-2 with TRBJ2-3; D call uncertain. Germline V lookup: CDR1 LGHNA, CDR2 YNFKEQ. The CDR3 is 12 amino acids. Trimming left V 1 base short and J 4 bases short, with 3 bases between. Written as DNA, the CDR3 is TGTGCCAGCAGCCAAGGGTCAGATACGCAGTATTTT. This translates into CASSQGSDTQYF.

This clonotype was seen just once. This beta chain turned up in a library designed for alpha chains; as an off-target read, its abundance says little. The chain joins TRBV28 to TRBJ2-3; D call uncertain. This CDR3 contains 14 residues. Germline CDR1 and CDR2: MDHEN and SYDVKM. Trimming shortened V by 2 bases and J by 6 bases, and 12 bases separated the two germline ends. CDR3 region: CASSLRGPRDTQYF. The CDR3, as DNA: TGTGCCAGCAGTTTAAGAGGTCCTAGGGATACGCAGTATTTT.

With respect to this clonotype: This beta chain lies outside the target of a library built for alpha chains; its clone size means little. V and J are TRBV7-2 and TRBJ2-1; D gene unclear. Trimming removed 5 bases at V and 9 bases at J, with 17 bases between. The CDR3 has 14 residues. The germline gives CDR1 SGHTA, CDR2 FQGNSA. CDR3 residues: CASSPNPLDVEQFF. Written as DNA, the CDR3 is TGTGCCAGCAGCCCCAACCCCCTAGATGTTGAGCAGTTCTTC. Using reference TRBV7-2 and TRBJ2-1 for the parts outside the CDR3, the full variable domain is GAGVSQSPSNKVTEKGKDVELRCDPISGHTALYWYRQSLGQGLEFLIYFQGNSAPDKSGLPSDRFSAERTGGSVSTLTIQRTQQEDSAVYLCASSPNPLDVEQFFGPGTRLTVL.

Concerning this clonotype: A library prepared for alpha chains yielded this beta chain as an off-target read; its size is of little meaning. The CDR3 reads CASSFLVANEKLFF. The CDR3 nucleotides read TGTGCCAGCAGCTTTCTTGTGGCTAATGAAAAACTGTTTTTT. This rearrangement joins TRBV7-9 to TRBJ1-4; D remains unclear. This CDR3 contains 14 residues. The V gene lost 3 bases and the J gene lost 3 bases, with 8 bases spanning the gap. CDR1 is SEHNR and CDR2 is FQNEAQ in the germline V gene (reference sequence).

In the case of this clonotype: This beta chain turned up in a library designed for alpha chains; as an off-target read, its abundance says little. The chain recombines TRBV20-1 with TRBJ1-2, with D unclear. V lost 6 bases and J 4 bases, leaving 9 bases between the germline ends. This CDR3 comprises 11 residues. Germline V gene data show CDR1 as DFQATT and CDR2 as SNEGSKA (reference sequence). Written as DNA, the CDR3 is TGCAGTGCGGATCAGAGCTATGGCTACACCTTC. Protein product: CSADQSYGYTF.

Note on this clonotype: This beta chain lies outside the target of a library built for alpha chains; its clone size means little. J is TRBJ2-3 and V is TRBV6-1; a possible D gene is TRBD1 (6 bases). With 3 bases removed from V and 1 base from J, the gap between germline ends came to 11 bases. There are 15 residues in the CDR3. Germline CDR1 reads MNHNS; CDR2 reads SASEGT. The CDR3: CASSDLHRGTDTQYF. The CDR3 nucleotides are TGTGCCAGCAGTGATCTTCACAGGGGCACAGATACGCAGTATTTT.

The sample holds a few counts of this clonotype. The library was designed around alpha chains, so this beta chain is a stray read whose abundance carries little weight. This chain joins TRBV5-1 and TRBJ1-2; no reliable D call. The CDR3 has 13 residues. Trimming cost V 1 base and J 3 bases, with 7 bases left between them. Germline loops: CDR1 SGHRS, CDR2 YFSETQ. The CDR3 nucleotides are TGCGCCAGCAGCTTGAATGGGGACTATGGCTACACCTTC. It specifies CASSLNGDYGYTF. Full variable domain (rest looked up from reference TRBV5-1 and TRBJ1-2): KAGVTQTPRYLIKTRGQQVTLSCSPISGHRSVSWYQQTPGQGLQFLFEYFSETQRNKGNFPGRFSGRQFSNSRSEMNVSTLELGDSALYLCASSLNGDYGYTFGSGTRLTVV.

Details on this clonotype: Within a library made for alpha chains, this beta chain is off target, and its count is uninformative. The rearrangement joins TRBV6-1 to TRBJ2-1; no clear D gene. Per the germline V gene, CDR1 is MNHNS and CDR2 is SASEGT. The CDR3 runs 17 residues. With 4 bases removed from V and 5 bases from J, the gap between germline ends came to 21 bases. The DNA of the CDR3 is TGTGCCAGCAGTGCCGATGCGTTCCTGTCCTTCGACAATGAGCAGTTCTTC. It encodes CASSADAFLSFDNEQFF.

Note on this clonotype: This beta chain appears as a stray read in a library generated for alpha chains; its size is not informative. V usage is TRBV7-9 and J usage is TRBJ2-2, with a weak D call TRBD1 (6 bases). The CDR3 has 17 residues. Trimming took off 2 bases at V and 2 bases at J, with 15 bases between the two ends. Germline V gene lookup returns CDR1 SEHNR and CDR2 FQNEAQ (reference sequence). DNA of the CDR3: TGTGCCAGCAGCTTAAGGTGGACAGCCAGTAACACCGGGGAGCTGTTTTTT. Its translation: CASSLRWTASNTGELFF. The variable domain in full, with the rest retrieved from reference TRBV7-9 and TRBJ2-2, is DTGVSQNPRHKITKRGQNVTFRCDPISEHNRLYWYRQTLGQGPEFLTYFQNEAQLEKSRLLSDRFSAERPKGSFSTLEIQRTEQGDSAMYLCASSLRWTASNTGELFFGEGSRLTVL.

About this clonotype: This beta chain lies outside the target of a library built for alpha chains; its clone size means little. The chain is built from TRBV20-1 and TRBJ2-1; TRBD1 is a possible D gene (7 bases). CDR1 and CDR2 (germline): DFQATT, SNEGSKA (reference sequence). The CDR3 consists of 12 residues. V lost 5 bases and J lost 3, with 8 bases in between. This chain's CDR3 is CSAQGGYNEQFF. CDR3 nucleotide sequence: TGCAGTGCTCAGGGGGGCTACAATGAGCAGTTCTTC.

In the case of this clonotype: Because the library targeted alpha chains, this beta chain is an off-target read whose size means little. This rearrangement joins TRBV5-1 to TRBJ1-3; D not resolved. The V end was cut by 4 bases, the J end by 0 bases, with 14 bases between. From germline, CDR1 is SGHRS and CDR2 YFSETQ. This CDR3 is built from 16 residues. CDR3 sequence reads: CASSPAGPGSGNTIYF. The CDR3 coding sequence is TGCGCCAGCAGCCCTGCGGGCCCGGGCTCTGGAAACACCATATATTTT.

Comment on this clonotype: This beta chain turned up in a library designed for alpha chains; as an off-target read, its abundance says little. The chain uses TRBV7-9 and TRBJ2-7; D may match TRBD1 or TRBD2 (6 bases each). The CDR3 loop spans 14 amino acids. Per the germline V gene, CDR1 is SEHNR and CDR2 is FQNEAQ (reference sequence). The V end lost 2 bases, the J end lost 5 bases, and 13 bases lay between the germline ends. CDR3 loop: CASSLSGAYHEQYF. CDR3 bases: TGTGCCAGCAGCTTATCGGGGGCGTACCACGAGCAGTACTTC.

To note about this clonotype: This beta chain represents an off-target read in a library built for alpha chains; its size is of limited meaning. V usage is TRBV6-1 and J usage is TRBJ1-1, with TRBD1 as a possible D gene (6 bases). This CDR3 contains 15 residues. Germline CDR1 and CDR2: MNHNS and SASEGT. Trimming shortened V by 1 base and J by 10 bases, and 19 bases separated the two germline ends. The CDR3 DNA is TGTGCCAGCAGTGAAGTATATTGGAGTGGGGGCGCAGCTTTCTTT. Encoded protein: CASSEVYWSGGAAFF.

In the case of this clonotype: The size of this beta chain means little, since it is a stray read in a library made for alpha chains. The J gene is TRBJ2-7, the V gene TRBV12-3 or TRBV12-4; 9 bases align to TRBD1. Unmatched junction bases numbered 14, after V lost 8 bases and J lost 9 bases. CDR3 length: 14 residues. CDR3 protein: CASSTGTGKIAQYF. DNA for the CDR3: TGTGCCAGCTCGACCGGGACAGGGAAAATTGCGCAGTACTTC.

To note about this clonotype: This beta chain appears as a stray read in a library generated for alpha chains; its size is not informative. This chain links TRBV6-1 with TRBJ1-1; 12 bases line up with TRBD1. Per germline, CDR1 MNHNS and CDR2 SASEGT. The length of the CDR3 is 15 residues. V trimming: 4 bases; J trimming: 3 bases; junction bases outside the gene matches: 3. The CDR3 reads CASSGRDRGHTEAFF. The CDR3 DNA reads TGTGCCAGCAGTGGCCGGGACAGGGGGCACACTGAAGCTTTCTTT.

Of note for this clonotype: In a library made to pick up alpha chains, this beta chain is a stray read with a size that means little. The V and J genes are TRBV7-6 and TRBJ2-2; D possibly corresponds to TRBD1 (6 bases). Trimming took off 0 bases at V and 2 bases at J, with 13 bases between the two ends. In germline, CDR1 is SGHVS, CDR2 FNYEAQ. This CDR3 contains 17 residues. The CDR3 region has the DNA TGTGCCAGCAGCTTAGCGGTGGCAGGGGACAACACCGGGGAGCTGTTTTTT. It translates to CASSLAVAGDNTGELFF.

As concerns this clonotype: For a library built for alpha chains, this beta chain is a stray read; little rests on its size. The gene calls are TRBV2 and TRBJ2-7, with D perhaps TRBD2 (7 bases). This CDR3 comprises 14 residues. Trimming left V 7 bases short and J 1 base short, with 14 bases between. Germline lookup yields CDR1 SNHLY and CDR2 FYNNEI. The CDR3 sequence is CASTLEGGSYEQYF. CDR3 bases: TGTGCCAGCACCCTAGAGGGGGGGTCCTACGAGCAGTACTTC.

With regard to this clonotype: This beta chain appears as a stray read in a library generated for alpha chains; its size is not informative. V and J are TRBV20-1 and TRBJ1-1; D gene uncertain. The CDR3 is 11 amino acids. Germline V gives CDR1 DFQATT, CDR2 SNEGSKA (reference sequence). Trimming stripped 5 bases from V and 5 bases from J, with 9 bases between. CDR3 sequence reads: CSASAQTEAFF. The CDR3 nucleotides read TGCAGTGCTTCTGCCCAGACTGAAGCTTTCTTT.